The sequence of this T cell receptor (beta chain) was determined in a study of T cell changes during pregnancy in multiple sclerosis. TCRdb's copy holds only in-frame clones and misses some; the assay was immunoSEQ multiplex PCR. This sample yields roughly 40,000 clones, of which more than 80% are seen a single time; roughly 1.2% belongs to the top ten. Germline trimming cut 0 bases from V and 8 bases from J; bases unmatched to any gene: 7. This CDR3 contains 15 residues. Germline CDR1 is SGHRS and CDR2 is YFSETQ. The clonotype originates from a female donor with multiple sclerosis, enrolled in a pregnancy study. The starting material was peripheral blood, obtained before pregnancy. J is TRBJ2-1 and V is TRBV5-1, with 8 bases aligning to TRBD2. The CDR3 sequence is CASSLDGRELYEQFF. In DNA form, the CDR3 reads TGCGCCAGCAGCTTGGACGGGAGGGAGCTTTATGAGCAGTTCTTC.